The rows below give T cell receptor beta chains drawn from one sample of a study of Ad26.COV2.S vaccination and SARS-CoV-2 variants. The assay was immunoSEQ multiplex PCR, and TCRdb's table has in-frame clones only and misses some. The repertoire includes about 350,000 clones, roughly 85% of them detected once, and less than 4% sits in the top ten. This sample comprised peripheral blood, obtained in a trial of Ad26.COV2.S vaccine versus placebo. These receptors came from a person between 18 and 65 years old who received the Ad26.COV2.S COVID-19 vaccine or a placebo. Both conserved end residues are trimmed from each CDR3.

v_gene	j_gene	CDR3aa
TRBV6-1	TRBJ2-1	ASSEPSGTNEQF
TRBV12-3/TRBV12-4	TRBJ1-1	ASSPGWDRAF
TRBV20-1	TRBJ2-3	SACESVQGTDTQY
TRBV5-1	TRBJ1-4	ASSQSGGGEKLF
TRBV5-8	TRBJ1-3	ASSPVRGIFGNTIY
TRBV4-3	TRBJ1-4	ASSQDPRANEKLF
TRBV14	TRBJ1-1	ASSQVTSRGTTEAF
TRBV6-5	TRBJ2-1	ASSYSGTGPHNEQF
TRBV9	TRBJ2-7	ASSVDVDSFYEQY
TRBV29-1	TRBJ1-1	SALGGRQVNTEAF
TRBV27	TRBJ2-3	ASSPLAGGPTDTQY
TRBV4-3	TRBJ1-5	ASSQDLGQPQH
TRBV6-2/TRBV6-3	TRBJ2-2	ASSWGQVDTGELF
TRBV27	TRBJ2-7	ASRADRASYEQY
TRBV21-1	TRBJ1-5	ASSKVWDRTYSNQPQH
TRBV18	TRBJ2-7	ASSPQSGSGYEQY